This TCR beta chain was identified in a study of CD8 T cells in ankylosing spondylitis (TCRdb year 2017). General notes on the study: To find TCR variants linked to disease, the study profiled T cell receptor beta repertoires in ankylosing spondylitis patients and healthy donors. The full study cohort was made up of approximately 24 ankylosing spondylitis patients and 108 healthy donors. Peripheral blood samples were taken, and synovial fluid was additionally collected from ankylosing spondylitis patients. Broad study findings and their caveats: In peripheral blood, the disease-linked clones were found at relatively low frequencies and had a CD8+ phenotype. Some TCR beta motif variants had previously been reported in synovial fluid and blood of reactive arthritis patients, which suggested common disease-initiation mechanisms. Blood from ankylosing spondylitis patients appeared to be characterized by a TCR beta motif composed of 7 to 9 highly homologous amino acid variants. According to the report, matched synovial fluid samples from ankylosing spondylitis patients were significantly enriched for the disease-linked clones.

Instrument on record: Illumina HiSeq 2500. Quantitative 5'-RACE with molecular barcodes was used to prepare TCR beta libraries. In the authors' own workflow: To identify disease-linked TCR variants, a new computational method was used, one built on a probabilistic model of VDJ rearrangement. TCRdb reworked the public reads: Q25 trimming with fastp, MiXCR clone assembly, productive beta chains retained. Records with the same CDR3 protein are collapsed into one entry carrying the most frequent genes and DNA. The V and J calls reflect TCRdb's pipeline rather than the authors' work. The sample contains 200,000 to 250,000 distinct CDR3 sequences, approximately 12% of them found a single time. Around 6.5% of the sample belongs to the ten largest clones. V gives up 1 base and J gives up 7 bases, and the segment between their germline ends measures 5 bases. Taken from cysteine to phenylalanine, the CDR3 has 13 residues. Solely the CDR3 DNA is kept, with 39 bases framed from the first base. According to the germline V gene, CDR1 reads SGHAT and CDR2 reads FQNNGV.

This clonotype occurred many times. Its antigen is not yet known. No quality values exist for individual bases; no much larger clone is one base distant. The sequence links TRBV11-2 to TRBJ1-6, with an unclear D gene assignment. The clonotype originates from a male donor with ankylosing spondylitis or in good health (not recorded which). Material: blood, either unsorted or a sorted T cell fraction (not recorded which). The CDR3 amino acid sequence is: CASSLGRNSPLHF. The nucleotides are TGTGCCAGCAGCTTAGGCCGCAATTCACCCCTCCACTTT.